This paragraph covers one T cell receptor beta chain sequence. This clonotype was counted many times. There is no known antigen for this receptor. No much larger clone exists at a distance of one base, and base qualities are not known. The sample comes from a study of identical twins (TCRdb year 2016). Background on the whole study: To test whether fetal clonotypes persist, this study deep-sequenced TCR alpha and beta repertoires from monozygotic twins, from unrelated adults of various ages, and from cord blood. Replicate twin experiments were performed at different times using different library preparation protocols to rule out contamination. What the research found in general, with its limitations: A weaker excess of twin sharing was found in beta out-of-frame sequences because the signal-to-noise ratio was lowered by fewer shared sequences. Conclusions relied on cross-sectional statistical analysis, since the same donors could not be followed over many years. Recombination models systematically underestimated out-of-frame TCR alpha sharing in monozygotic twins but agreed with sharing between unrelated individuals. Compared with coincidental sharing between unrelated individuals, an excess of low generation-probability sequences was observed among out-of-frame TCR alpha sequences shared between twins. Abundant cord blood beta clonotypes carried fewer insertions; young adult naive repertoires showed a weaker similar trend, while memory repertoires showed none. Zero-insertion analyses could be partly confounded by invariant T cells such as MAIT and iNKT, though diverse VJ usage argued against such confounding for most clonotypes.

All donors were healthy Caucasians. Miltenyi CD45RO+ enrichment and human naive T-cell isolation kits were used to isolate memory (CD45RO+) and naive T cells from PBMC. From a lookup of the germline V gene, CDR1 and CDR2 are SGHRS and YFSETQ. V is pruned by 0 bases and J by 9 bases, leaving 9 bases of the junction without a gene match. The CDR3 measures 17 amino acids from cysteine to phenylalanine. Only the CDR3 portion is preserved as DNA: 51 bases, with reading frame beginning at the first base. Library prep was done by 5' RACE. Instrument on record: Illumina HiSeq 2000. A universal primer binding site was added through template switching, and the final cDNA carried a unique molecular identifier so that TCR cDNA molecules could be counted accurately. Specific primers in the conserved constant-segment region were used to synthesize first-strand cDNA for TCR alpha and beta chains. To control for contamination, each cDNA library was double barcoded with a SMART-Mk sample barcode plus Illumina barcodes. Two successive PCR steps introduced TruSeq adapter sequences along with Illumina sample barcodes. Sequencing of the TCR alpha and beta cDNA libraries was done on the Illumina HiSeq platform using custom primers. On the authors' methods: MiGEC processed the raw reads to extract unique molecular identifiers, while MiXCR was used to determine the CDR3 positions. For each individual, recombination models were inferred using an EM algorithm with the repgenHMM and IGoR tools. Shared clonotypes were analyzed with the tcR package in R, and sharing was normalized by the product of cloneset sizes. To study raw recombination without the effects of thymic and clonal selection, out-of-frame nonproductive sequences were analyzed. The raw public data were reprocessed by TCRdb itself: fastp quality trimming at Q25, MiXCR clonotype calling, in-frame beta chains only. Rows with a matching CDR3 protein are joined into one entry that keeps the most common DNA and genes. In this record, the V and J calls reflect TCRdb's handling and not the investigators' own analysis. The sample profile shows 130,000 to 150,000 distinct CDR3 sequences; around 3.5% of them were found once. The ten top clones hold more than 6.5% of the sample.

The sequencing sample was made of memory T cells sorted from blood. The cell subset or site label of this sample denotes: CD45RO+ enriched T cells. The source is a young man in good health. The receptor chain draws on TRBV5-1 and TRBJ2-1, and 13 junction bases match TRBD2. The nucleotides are TGCGCCAGCAGCTTGGACGGAAGGACTAGCGGGAGCATTGAGCAGTTCTTC. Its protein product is CASSLDGRTSGSIEQFF.